Listed below are T cell receptor beta chains from one sample, sequenced in a study of T-cell memory formation after mild COVID-19. TCRdb processed the 5' RACE reads anew with MiXCR; each CDR3 protein has one entry. The sample gives under 600,000 distinct CDR3 sequences, roughly 22% of which show up once; 7.5% to 9.5% is in the top ten. Sequencing was done on a sample of PBMCs or a T cell subset sorted from them (not recorded which). Every receptor here comes from an adult woman who had mild COVID-19 (a few samples of this study predate the infection). Cell type and time point are not known. The CDR3 runs from the conserved cysteine through the conserved F or W. The D gene is left open where the match is weak. Clone size is shown for a subset of rows, as once, few, many or a class of expanded clone.

clone size | J gene | V gene | D gene | CDR3 DNA | CDR3 protein
- | TRBJ1-1 | TRBV7-2 | - | TGTGCCAGCAGCCCAGGTGGCGCGGGCGCTGAAGCTTTCTTT | CASSPGGAGAEAFF
- | TRBJ2-7 | TRBV12-3/TRBV12-4 | TRBD2 | TGTGCCAGCAGGCGGACTAGCGGGGCCGCCTACGAGCAGTACTTC | CASRRTSGAAYEQYF
- | TRBJ1-6 | TRBV7-7 | TRBD1 | TGTGCCAGCAGCCAACAAGGACAGGGAGCTTCACCCCTCCACTTT | CASSQQGQGASPLHF
few | TRBJ1-2 | TRBV20-1 | - | TGCAGTGCTACCCGTAACTTTGGCTACACCTTC | CSATRNFGYTF
few | TRBJ2-1 | TRBV27 | - | TGTGCCAGCAGTTTCATCGGACAACTCAATGAGCAGTTCTTC | CASSFIGQLNEQFF
few | TRBJ2-7 | TRBV4-1 | TRBD2 | TGCGCCAGCAGCCAAGATATTGTACTAGCGGGCTTCTCCTACGAGCAGTACTTC | CASSQDIVLAGFSYEQYF
- | TRBJ2-7 | TRBV30 | - | TGTGCCTGGAGTCCCCATGTTTCAGGGCCTCGGAACGAGCAGTACTTC | CAWSPHVSGPRNEQYF
- | TRBJ2-1 | TRBV4-3 | TRBD2 | TGCGCCAGCAGCCGCGGGGGGAGGGGACCGAACTACAATGAGCAGTTCTTC | CASSRGGRGPNYNEQFF
- | TRBJ1-5 | TRBV12-3/TRBV12-4 | - | TGTGCCAGCACTGATGGGCCGAGCAATCAGCCCCAGCATTTT | CASTDGPSNQPQHF
- | TRBJ2-1 | TRBV12-3/TRBV12-4 | - | TGTGCCAGCAGTTCTTTCGACTCCTACAATGAGCAGTTCTTC | CASSSFDSYNEQFF
- | TRBJ2-5 | TRBV14 | - | TGTGCCAGCAGCCCCAGGACTCTCTACGGGGAGACCCAGTACTTC | CASSPRTLYGETQYF
few | TRBJ1-3 | TRBV12-3/TRBV12-4 | TRBD1 | TGTGCCAGCAGTCCAGGACAGGGCTCTGGAAACACCATATATTTT | CASSPGQGSGNTIYF
- | TRBJ2-7 | TRBV6-2/TRBV6-3 | TRBD2 | TGTGCCAGCAGTTCAGGACTAGCGGGAGAAGCCTCCTACGAGCAGTACTTC | CASSSGLAGEASYEQYF
- | TRBJ2-2 | TRBV30 | - | TGTGCCTGGAACCTGGGACGTCCCGGGGAGCTGTTTTTT | CAWNLGRPGELFF
- | TRBJ2-1 | TRBV18 | TRBD2 | TGTGCCAGCTCACCGCCTCGGGCAGCCGCACCTAGCGGGAGCGTAGAGCAGTTCTTC | CASSPPRAAAPSGSVEQFF
many | TRBJ2-3 | TRBV6-2/TRBV6-3 | - | TGTGCCAGCAGTTACTCCGGGACCCGCACAGATACGCAGTATTTT | CASSYSGTRTDTQYF
few | TRBJ2-7 | TRBV12-3/TRBV12-4 | - | TGTGCCAGCAGCCGTGGGACACCCGACGAGCAGTACTTC | CASSRGTPDEQYF
- | TRBJ2-1 | TRBV2 | - | TGTGCCAGCAGTGGACTCGGGACCTCCCTTGGGGGTGAGCAGTTCTTC | CASSGLGTSLGGEQFF
- | TRBJ2-3 | TRBV12-3/TRBV12-4 | - | TGTGCCAGCGTAGCGGCAATCACAGATACGCAGTATTTT | CASVAAITDTQYF
few | TRBJ2-7 | TRBV7-8 | - | TGTGCCAGCAGCTTGTCAGGGGCGGAAGTAAACGAGCAGTACTTC | CASSLSGAEVNEQYF
few | TRBJ2-3 | TRBV5-1 | TRBD1 | TGCGCCAGCAGCCCTCGGACAGGGGAACAAGATACGCAGTATTTT | CASSPRTGEQDTQYF
- | TRBJ2-7 | TRBV11-3 | - | TGTGCCAGCAGCGGCTACGCAAACGAAAACCGTGATTACGAGCAGTACTTC | CASSGYANENRDYEQYF
- | TRBJ2-1 | TRBV9 | TRBD2 | TGTGCCAGCAGCGTAGGGGGTCTGGGACTAGCGGATGCCAATGAGCAGTTCTTC | CASSVGGLGLADANEQFF
few | TRBJ2-7 | TRBV7-3 | TRBD2 | TGTGCCAGCAGCCCTAGCGGGAACTTCTACGAGCAGTACTTC | CASSPSGNFYEQYF
- | TRBJ2-2 | TRBV7-3 | TRBD2 | TGTGCCAGCAGCCGCACCGGGACTAGCGGGAGCACCGGGGAGCTGTTTTTT | CASSRTGTSGSTGELFF
few | TRBJ2-3 | TRBV7-3 | TRBD2 | TGTGCCAGCAGCACGCGGGGGGGCTACACAGATACGCAGTATTTT | CASSTRGGYTDTQYF
few | TRBJ2-7 | TRBV7-6 | TRBD2 | TGTGCCAGCAGCTTAGGGTATGGAGCGGGGGGGTCCTACGAGCAGTACTTC | CASSLGYGAGGSYEQYF
few | TRBJ1-4 | TRBV10-3 | TRBD1 | TGTGCCATCAGTCAAGATAGGCCCGGACAGGGGTTTGGAAAACTGTTTTTT | CAISQDRPGQGFGKLFF
- | TRBJ1-3 | TRBV20-1 | - | TGCAGTGCTAGTGGGGGCCCCTCTGGAAACACCATATATTTT | CSASGGPSGNTIYF
- | TRBJ2-5 | TRBV16 | TRBD2 | TGTGCCAGCAGCCAAAGTTATGGCGGGAGTAGACAAGAGACCCAGTACTTC | CASSQSYGGSRQETQYF
- | TRBJ1-2 | TRBV20-1 | TRBD1 | TGCAGTGCTAGAGATCGGAGACAGGGGGTCCTCTATGGCTACACCTTC | CSARDRRQGVLYGYTF
few | TRBJ1-2 | TRBV24-1 | - | TGTGCCACCAGTGATTTTGAGGGCTACACCTTC | CATSDFEGYTF
few | TRBJ2-2 | TRBV11-2 | - | TGTGCCAGCAGCATTTCGGGGGACACCGGGGAGCTGTTTTTT | CASSISGDTGELFF
- | TRBJ1-1 | TRBV10-2 | - | TGCGCCAGCAGGGTGGGGGGCGGAGGCACTGAAGCTTTCTTT | CASRVGGGGTEAFF
- | TRBJ2-3 | TRBV18 | - | TGTGCCAGCTCACCAGGACAGTTAAGGACAGATACGCAGTATTTT | CASSPGQLRTDTQYF
- | TRBJ2-1 | TRBV14 | TRBD2 | TGTGCCAGCAGCCCCCTCGGGACTAGTCTGTCTGGTGAGCAGTTCTTC | CASSPLGTSLSGEQFF
- | TRBJ2-1 | TRBV24-1 | TRBD2 | TGTGCCACCAGTGATCTACTGGATCGGCGGGGGGGCCCACGTAATGAGCAGTTCTTC | CATSDLLDRRGGPRNEQFF
many | TRBJ2-5 | TRBV6-6 | - | TGTGCCAGCAGTTACTCGAGGGGTGGAGAGACCCAGTACTTC | CASSYSRGGETQYF
few | TRBJ2-5 | TRBV6-5 | - | TGTGCCAGCAGTTACCAGATAGGAGAGACCCAGTACTTC | CASSYQIGETQYF
- | TRBJ2-2 | TRBV9 | - | TGTGCCAGCAGTTTAGACACCCCGAACACCGGGGAGCTGTTTTTT | CASSLDTPNTGELFF
- | TRBJ2-5 | TRBV6-2/TRBV6-3 | - | TGTGCCAGCAGTTACGCCCCGACAGGAGGGGGAGAGACCCAGTACTTC | CASSYAPTGGGETQYF
few | TRBJ2-7 | TRBV12-3/TRBV12-4 | TRBD1 | TGTGCCAGCAGTCCGACGACAGGGTACCTCGAGCAGTACTTC | CASSPTTGYLEQYF
many | TRBJ2-3 | TRBV6-6 | - | TGTGCCAGCAGTTATCAGTCCCGGGCCGGCACAGATACGCAGTATTTT | CASSYQSRAGTDTQYF
few | TRBJ2-7 | TRBV24-1 | TRBD1 | TGTGCCACCAGTGACAAGGACAGGGGAAGGCAGTACTTC | CATSDKDRGRQYF
few | TRBJ2-1 | TRBV29-1 | TRBD1 | TGCAGCGCCCGGACAGGGGGCAATGAGCAGTTCTTC | CSARTGGNEQFF
few | TRBJ2-5 | TRBV9 | TRBD1 | TGTGCCAGCAGCGCGCCGGGACAGGGCGACCAAGAGACCCAGTACTTC | CASSAPGQGDQETQYF
few | TRBJ2-7 | TRBV12-3/TRBV12-4 | TRBD2 | TGTGCCAGCAGTTCAACTAGCGCCCAATCCTACGAGCAGTACTTC | CASSSTSAQSYEQYF
few | TRBJ1-2 | TRBV19 | - | TGTGCCAGTAGTACCCATAGCGGACAACGTGGCTACACCTTC | CASSTHSGQRGYTF
once | TRBJ2-1 | TRBV6-2/TRBV6-3 | - | TGTGCCAGCAGGGAGGTGGGACTTTCCAATGAGCAGTTCTTC | CASREVGLSNEQFF
- | TRBJ2-1 | TRBV2 | - | TGTGCCAGCAGTCCCGGACCCACCCGCCATGAGCAGTTCTTC | CASSPGPTRHEQFF